These T cell receptor beta chains were read from a single sample in a study of cytomegalovirus exposure and HLA in healthy donors. Sequenced by immunoSEQ multiplex PCR; TCRdb stores in-frame clones only, minus some. The repertoire holds approximately 100,000 clones, with about 80% as singletons. The material sequenced was PBMCs. The receptors originated from a female donor in good health and CMV-seropositive. Each CDR3 is given with its conserved first and last residue. Each record gives: J gene, clone size, D gene, CDR3 length, V gene, CDR3 DNA, CDR3 protein. A D gene is named only where the DNA matches it firmly. Only part of the rows carry a size: once, few, many, or a class if the clone is expanded.

j_call: TRBJ1-2
clone_size: once
d_call: -
cdr3_length: 11
v_call: TRBV20-1
cdr3_nt: TGCAGTGCTAGAAGGGAGCATGGCTACACCTTC
cdr3_aa: CSARREHGYTF

j_call: TRBJ1-2
clone_size: -
d_call: -
cdr3_length: 11
v_call: TRBV30
cdr3_nt: TGTGCCTGGAGTAGGGAGGGGGGCTACACCTTC
cdr3_aa: CAWSREGGYTF

j_call: TRBJ2-5
clone_size: -
d_call: TRBD2
cdr3_length: 14
v_call: TRBV5-1
cdr3_nt: TGCGCCAGCAGCTTGGGGGGGGGCCAAGAGACCCAGTACTTC
cdr3_aa: CASSLGGGQETQYF

j_call: TRBJ1-2
clone_size: few
d_call: -
cdr3_length: 13
v_call: TRBV28
cdr3_nt: TGTGCCAGCAGCCTCACAGGGAAGCAAGGCTACACCTTC
cdr3_aa: CASSLTGKQGYTF

j_call: TRBJ2-1
clone_size: few
d_call: -
cdr3_length: 14
v_call: TRBV15
cdr3_nt: TGTGCCACCACCCCCAGCGTGAACTACAATGAGCAGTTCTTC
cdr3_aa: CATTPSVNYNEQFF

j_call: TRBJ2-7
clone_size: -
d_call: -
cdr3_length: 12
v_call: TRBV28
cdr3_nt: TGTGCCAGCAGTAGACAGGCCTACGAGCAGTACTTC
cdr3_aa: CASSRQAYEQYF

j_call: TRBJ2-5
clone_size: -
d_call: TRBD2
cdr3_length: 20
v_call: TRBV29-1
cdr3_nt: TGCAGCGTTGATGGCCTTCTAGCGGCCGCGGTTTCAGGAGGGCAAGAGACCCAGTACTTC
cdr3_aa: CSVDGLLAAAVSGGQETQYF

j_call: TRBJ1-1
clone_size: -
d_call: -
cdr3_length: 13
v_call: TRBV6-1
cdr3_nt: TGTGCCAGCAGTGCACAGAGGGAGACTGAAGCTTTCTTT
cdr3_aa: CASSAQRETEAFF

j_call: TRBJ2-5
clone_size: -
d_call: TRBD1
cdr3_length: 13
v_call: TRBV2
cdr3_nt: TGTGCCAGCAGTGCGCAGGGGGAAGAGACCCAGTACTTC
cdr3_aa: CASSAQGEETQYF

j_call: TRBJ2-7
clone_size: -
d_call: -
cdr3_length: 14
v_call: TRBV9
cdr3_nt: TGTGCCAGCAGGAGAGGGAGGCACTCCTACGAGCAGTACTTC
cdr3_aa: CASRRGRHSYEQYF

j_call: TRBJ2-1
clone_size: -
d_call: -
cdr3_length: 14
v_call: TRBV6-1
cdr3_nt: TGTGCCAGCAGAGAGGACTGGAAAATCGATGAGCAGTTCTTC
cdr3_aa: CASREDWKIDEQFF

j_call: TRBJ2-3
clone_size: -
d_call: TRBD2
cdr3_length: 14
v_call: TRBV6-6
cdr3_nt: TGTGCCAGCAGTTACATAGCGGGGACAGATACGCAGTATTTT
cdr3_aa: CASSYIAGTDTQYF

j_call: TRBJ1-4
clone_size: -
d_call: -
cdr3_length: 15
v_call: TRBV15
cdr3_nt: TGTGCCACCAGCCCCTCAGGGGCAACTAATGAAAAACTGTTTTTT
cdr3_aa: CATSPSGATNEKLFF

j_call: TRBJ2-7
clone_size: -
d_call: -
cdr3_length: 17
v_call: TRBV13
cdr3_nt: TGTGCCAGCAGCGTCTCGGTAGCCCGGAAAAAGTCCTACGAGCAGTACTTC
cdr3_aa: CASSVSVARKKSYEQYF

j_call: TRBJ1-1
clone_size: -
d_call: TRBD1
cdr3_length: 18
v_call: TRBV28
cdr3_nt: TGTGCCAGCAGTACAGCAGGGGGCATATTGGGTACAAACACTGAAGCTTTCTTT
cdr3_aa: CASSTAGGILGTNTEAFF

j_call: TRBJ1-2
clone_size: -
d_call: TRBD1
cdr3_length: 15
v_call: TRBV28
cdr3_nt: TGTGCCAGCAGTTTAGGGGGGACAGCCTACTATGGCTACACCTTC
cdr3_aa: CASSLGGTAYYGYTF

j_call: TRBJ1-5
clone_size: -
d_call: -
cdr3_length: 14
v_call: TRBV28
cdr3_nt: TGTGCCAGCGGGCCGACGGTCCCAATCAACCCCCAGCATTTT
cdr3_aa: CASGPTVPINPQHF

j_call: TRBJ2-7
clone_size: -
d_call: TRBD1
cdr3_length: 13
v_call: TRBV2
cdr3_nt: TGTGCCAGCAGTGAAGGACAGGGTTTAGAGCAGTACTTC
cdr3_aa: CASSEGQGLEQYF

j_call: TRBJ1-1
clone_size: -
d_call: TRBD1
cdr3_length: 16
v_call: TRBV7-9
cdr3_nt: TGTGCCAGCAGCTTAGCGATGGGACAGATGAACACTGAAGCTTTCTTT
cdr3_aa: CASSLAMGQMNTEAFF

j_call: TRBJ1-5
clone_size: -
d_call: -
cdr3_length: 15
v_call: TRBV28
cdr3_nt: TGTGCCAGCAGTATACAGGGAGGGGACAATCAGCCCCAGCATTTT
cdr3_aa: CASSIQGGDNQPQHF

j_call: TRBJ1-3
clone_size: -
d_call: -
cdr3_length: 15
v_call: TRBV11-2
cdr3_nt: TGTGCCAGCAGCTTAGGGACAGTTTCTGGAAACACCATATATTTT
cdr3_aa: CASSLGTVSGNTIYF

j_call: TRBJ1-1
clone_size: -
d_call: -
cdr3_length: 13
v_call: TRBV6-6
cdr3_nt: TGTGCCAGCAGTTTGGGGGCGAACACTGAAGCTTTCTTT
cdr3_aa: CASSLGANTEAFF

j_call: TRBJ2-5
clone_size: -
d_call: TRBD1
cdr3_length: 14
v_call: TRBV2
cdr3_nt: TGTGCCAGCAGAGATGGGACAGTGACGGAGACCCAGTACTTC
cdr3_aa: CASRDGTVTETQYF

j_call: TRBJ1-5
clone_size: -
d_call: -
cdr3_length: 13
v_call: TRBV12-5
cdr3_nt: TGTGCTAGTGGTTTGGCCAGGGATCAGCCCCAGCATTTT
cdr3_aa: CASGLARDQPQHF

j_call: TRBJ1-5
clone_size: once
d_call: TRBD1
cdr3_length: 13
v_call: TRBV2
cdr3_nt: TGTGCCAGCAGAAGACAGGGCGTGGGGACCCAGCATTTT
cdr3_aa: CASRRQGVGTQHF

j_call: TRBJ2-1
clone_size: -
d_call: -
cdr3_length: 15
v_call: TRBV2
cdr3_nt: TGTGCCAGCAGTCGACGCCAACTGGGGGCAGAGGAGCAGTTCTTC
cdr3_aa: CASSRRQLGAEEQFF

j_call: TRBJ2-7
clone_size: -
d_call: -
cdr3_length: 15
v_call: TRBV6-5
cdr3_nt: TGTGCCAGCAGTTACCTCCGTGGGAGCTCCCACGAGCAGTACTTC
cdr3_aa: CASSYLRGSSHEQYF

j_call: TRBJ2-5
clone_size: -
d_call: -
cdr3_length: 15
v_call: TRBV4-2
cdr3_nt: TGTGCCAGCAGCCAAGATACGGCAGGAGGAGAGACCCAGTACTTC
cdr3_aa: CASSQDTAGGETQYF

j_call: TRBJ1-2
clone_size: -
d_call: TRBD1
cdr3_length: 12
v_call: TRBV2
cdr3_nt: TGTGCCAGCATCCGGGACAGGGATGGCTACACCTTC
cdr3_aa: CASIRDRDGYTF

j_call: TRBJ2-7
clone_size: -
d_call: -
cdr3_length: 13
v_call: TRBV19
cdr3_nt: TGTGCCAGTAGTATAGGGTCTTTTAGCGAGCAGTACTTC
cdr3_aa: CASSIGSFSEQYF

j_call: TRBJ1-3
clone_size: -
d_call: TRBD1
cdr3_length: 15
v_call: TRBV5-6
cdr3_nt: TGTGCCAGCAGCTTGAACAGGGGGCCAGGAAACACCATATATTTT
cdr3_aa: CASSLNRGPGNTIYF

j_call: TRBJ1-5
clone_size: -
d_call: TRBD1
cdr3_length: 16
v_call: TRBV7-6
cdr3_nt: TGTGCCAGCAGCTCGGCCCCCGACAGGGGCAATCAGCCCCAGCATTTT
cdr3_aa: CASSSAPDRGNQPQHF

j_call: TRBJ2-5
clone_size: few
d_call: TRBD1
cdr3_length: 16
v_call: TRBV5-5
cdr3_nt: TGTGCCAGCAGCGGGGGTCCGGACAGGTCACAAGAGACCCAGTACTTC
cdr3_aa: CASSGGPDRSQETQYF

j_call: TRBJ2-7
clone_size: -
d_call: TRBD1
cdr3_length: 13
v_call: TRBV30
cdr3_nt: TGTGCCTGGAGTCAGCGGACAGGTACGAAGCAGTACTTC
cdr3_aa: CAWSQRTGTKQYF

j_call: TRBJ2-2
clone_size: once
d_call: TRBD2
cdr3_length: 14
v_call: TRBV19
cdr3_nt: TGTGCCAGTAGTGGGGGGGTGGGAACCGGGGAGCTGTTTTTT
cdr3_aa: CASSGGVGTGELFF

j_call: TRBJ1-2
clone_size: -
d_call: TRBD1
cdr3_length: 15
v_call: TRBV7-2
cdr3_nt: TGTGCCAGCAGCTCTCGGACAGGGGCGAACTATGGCTACACCTTC
cdr3_aa: CASSSRTGANYGYTF

j_call: TRBJ2-7
clone_size: -
d_call: TRBD2
cdr3_length: 15
v_call: TRBV5-5
cdr3_nt: TGTGCCAGCAGCTCTCCCGGGGGGGTCTCCTACGAGCAGTACTTC
cdr3_aa: CASSSPGGVSYEQYF

j_call: TRBJ2-7
clone_size: -
d_call: -
cdr3_length: 13
v_call: TRBV14
cdr3_nt: TGTGCCAGCAGCCGGTCTACTTTGGGCGAGCAGTACTTC
cdr3_aa: CASSRSTLGEQYF

j_call: TRBJ2-2
clone_size: -
d_call: TRBD1
cdr3_length: 16
v_call: TRBV6-4
cdr3_nt: TGTGCCAGCAGTCCTCGACAGGGGCGGGCAACCGGGGAGCTGTTTTTT
cdr3_aa: CASSPRQGRATGELFF

j_call: TRBJ1-4
clone_size: few
d_call: -
cdr3_length: 14
v_call: TRBV5-1
cdr3_nt: TGCGCCAGCAGCGAGGGACACCAGAATGAAAAACTGTTTTTT
cdr3_aa: CASSEGHQNEKLFF

j_call: TRBJ1-4
clone_size: -
d_call: TRBD1
cdr3_length: 14
v_call: TRBV2
cdr3_nt: TGTGCCAGCAGCCTCGGGACAGGCAAAGAAAAACTGTTTTTT
cdr3_aa: CASSLGTGKEKLFF

j_call: TRBJ2-2
clone_size: -
d_call: -
cdr3_length: 14
v_call: TRBV7-6
cdr3_nt: TGTGCCAGCAGCTTAGACAGCTACACCGGGGAGCTGTTTTTT
cdr3_aa: CASSLDSYTGELFF

j_call: TRBJ1-5
clone_size: -
d_call: TRBD1
cdr3_length: 16
v_call: TRBV10-3
cdr3_nt: TGTGCCATCTCCCAAGGGCCGACAGGGGCTAATCAGCCCCAGCATTTT
cdr3_aa: CAISQGPTGANQPQHF

j_call: TRBJ1-5
clone_size: few
d_call: -
cdr3_length: 13
v_call: TRBV5-8
cdr3_nt: TGTGCCAGCAGATTCGTTTACTATCAGCCCCAGCATTTT
cdr3_aa: CASRFVYYQPQHF

j_call: TRBJ2-5
clone_size: -
d_call: -
cdr3_length: 18
v_call: TRBV21-1
cdr3_nt: TGTGCCAGCAGCAAAGCCGTCGGCTGGCCCCAGGGGCAAGAGACCCAGTACTTC
cdr3_aa: CASSKAVGWPQGQETQYF

j_call: TRBJ1-1
clone_size: -
d_call: -
cdr3_length: 13
v_call: TRBV4-3
cdr3_nt: TGCGCCAGCAGCCAAGATGAAGGGGCCGAAGCTTTCTTT
cdr3_aa: CASSQDEGAEAFF

j_call: TRBJ2-3
clone_size: -
d_call: TRBD2
cdr3_length: 14
v_call: TRBV5-4
cdr3_nt: TGTGCCAGCAGCTTGTGGGCGGGGGGGGCTACGCAGTATTTT
cdr3_aa: CASSLWAGGATQYF

j_call: TRBJ2-1
clone_size: -
d_call: -
cdr3_length: 16
v_call: TRBV9
cdr3_nt: TGTGCCAGCAGCGTAGACTCGGGTTTAATCTACACTGAGCAGTTCTTC
cdr3_aa: CASSVDSGLIYTEQFF

j_call: TRBJ2-7
clone_size: few
d_call: -
cdr3_length: 15
v_call: TRBV27
cdr3_nt: TGTGCCAGCAGTTTATACAGTCAGTTAGGATACGAGCAGTACTTC
cdr3_aa: CASSLYSQLGYEQYF

j_call: TRBJ1-1
clone_size: -
d_call: -
cdr3_length: 12
v_call: TRBV7-2
cdr3_nt: TGTGCCAGCAGCTTAACGCGGACTGAAGCTTTCTTT
cdr3_aa: CASSLTRTEAFF

j_call: TRBJ2-1
clone_size: -
d_call: -
cdr3_length: 10
v_call: TRBV30
cdr3_nt: TGTGCCTGGAGCGGAGTTGAGCAGTTCTTC
cdr3_aa: CAWSGVEQFF

j_call: TRBJ2-3
clone_size: -
d_call: -
cdr3_length: 16
v_call: TRBV9
cdr3_nt: TGTGCCAGCAGCGTATGGCAGGGAGGTAGCACAGATACGCAGTATTTT
cdr3_aa: CASSVWQGGSTDTQYF

j_call: TRBJ1-3
clone_size: -
d_call: -
cdr3_length: 14
v_call: TRBV28
cdr3_nt: TGTGCCAGCAACTCTGCTTCCTCTGGAAACACCATATATTTT
cdr3_aa: CASNSASSGNTIYF

j_call: TRBJ1-5
clone_size: few
d_call: TRBD1
cdr3_length: 13
v_call: TRBV19
cdr3_nt: TGTGCCACAGCAAGAGGACAGGATCAGCCCCAGCATTTT
cdr3_aa: CATARGQDQPQHF

j_call: TRBJ2-2
clone_size: few
d_call: TRBD2
cdr3_length: 13
v_call: TRBV7-3
cdr3_nt: TGTGCCAGCACTTTAGCGGGGGCCGGGGAGCTGTTTTTT
cdr3_aa: CASTLAGAGELFF